This is a list of T cell receptor beta chains from one sample in a study of T cells in Graves' hyperthyroidism and ophthalmopathy. From the multiplex PCR reads, TCRdb called clonotypes with MiXCR, one entry per CDR3 protein. There are a few hundred thousand distinct CDR3 sequences in the sample; 15% to 20% occur only once, and approximately 57% lies in the top ten. Sequencing was done on a sample of blood. The receptors originated from a woman aged 55-75 years with Graves' ophthalmopathy. Each CDR3 is given with its conserved first and last residue. D genes are given only for firm matches. Rows give clone size only sometimes, using once, few, many, or a class for an expanded clone.

clone_size: NA; v_call: TRBV18; d_call: TRBD2; j_call: TRBJ2-3; cdr3_nt: TGTGCCAGCTCACCACCGTTACTAGCGGGAGAAATCCCAGATACGCAGTATTTT; cdr3_aa: CASSPPLLAGEIPDTQYF
clone_size: NA; v_call: TRBV4-3; d_call: NA; j_call: TRBJ1-1; cdr3_nt: TGCGCCAGCAGCCAAGATCCCCGTTGGGGCGCGGGGACTGAAGCTTTCTTT; cdr3_aa: CASSQDPRWGAGTEAFF
clone_size: many; v_call: TRBV3-1; d_call: NA; j_call: TRBJ2-1; cdr3_nt: TGTGCCAGCAGCCAGCTGGGGACTGAGCAGTTCTTC; cdr3_aa: CASSQLGTEQFF
clone_size: few; v_call: TRBV5-1; d_call: NA; j_call: TRBJ2-5; cdr3_nt: TGCGCCAGCAGCTTGTATGGGGGGTCGGAGACCCAGTACTTC; cdr3_aa: CASSLYGGSETQYF
clone_size: NA; v_call: TRBV12-3/TRBV12-4; d_call: TRBD1; j_call: TRBJ1-1; cdr3_nt: TGTGCCAGCTCCGTTGACAGGGACAGTACTGAAGCTTTCTTT; cdr3_aa: CASSVDRDSTEAFF
clone_size: few; v_call: TRBV4-3; d_call: NA; j_call: TRBJ1-1; cdr3_nt: TGCGCCAGCAGCCGATTTACAGGGAACACTGAAGCTTTCTTT; cdr3_aa: CASSRFTGNTEAFF
clone_size: few; v_call: TRBV28; d_call: TRBD1; j_call: TRBJ1-5; cdr3_nt: TGTGCCAGCAGCCAAGGGGACAGGGGTCATCAGCCCCAGCATTTT; cdr3_aa: CASSQGDRGHQPQHF
clone_size: many; v_call: TRBV11-2; d_call: NA; j_call: TRBJ2-1; cdr3_nt: TGTGCCAGCAGCCGCAGAATCCACAGCGTAACCTACAATGAGCAGTTCTTC; cdr3_aa: CASSRRIHSVTYNEQFF
clone_size: NA; v_call: TRBV18; d_call: TRBD1; j_call: TRBJ2-1; cdr3_nt: TGTGCCAGCTCAACAGGGGGCAGGTACAATGAGCAGTTCTTC; cdr3_aa: CASSTGGRYNEQFF
clone_size: NA; v_call: TRBV18; d_call: TRBD1; j_call: TRBJ1-5; cdr3_nt: TGTGCCAGCTCACCTGGGGTAGACAGGGCGACTCAGCCCCAGCATTTT; cdr3_aa: CASSPGVDRATQPQHF
clone_size: NA; v_call: TRBV4-1; d_call: NA; j_call: TRBJ1-3; cdr3_nt: TGCGCCAGCAGCCAGGTCAGGTACCCTGGAAACACCATATATTTT; cdr3_aa: CASSQVRYPGNTIYF
clone_size: NA; v_call: TRBV7-8; d_call: NA; j_call: TRBJ1-1; cdr3_nt: TGTGCCAGCAGCTTAGATGTAGGGGCGGGAAAAGCTTTCTTT; cdr3_aa: CASSLDVGAGKAFF
clone_size: many; v_call: TRBV20-1; d_call: NA; j_call: TRBJ1-1; cdr3_nt: TGCAGTGCTGTAACGACAGGGAACACTGAAGCTTTCTTT; cdr3_aa: CSAVTTGNTEAFF
clone_size: few; v_call: TRBV7-9; d_call: NA; j_call: TRBJ1-1; cdr3_nt: TGTGCCAGCAGCTGGGCAGCTTTGAGTGAAGCTTTCTTT; cdr3_aa: CASSWAALSEAFF
clone_size: many; v_call: TRBV7-8; d_call: NA; j_call: TRBJ1-3; cdr3_nt: TGTGCCAGCAGCTTGGTGGAAACCATATATTTT; cdr3_aa: CASSLVETIYF
clone_size: few; v_call: TRBV6-4; d_call: NA; j_call: TRBJ1-2; cdr3_nt: TGTGCCAAGGACGGGACGGAAGACTATGGCTACACCTTC; cdr3_aa: CAKDGTEDYGYTF
clone_size: NA; v_call: TRBV7-2; d_call: TRBD2; j_call: TRBJ2-3; cdr3_nt: TGTGCCAGCAGCTTAGGGGTGCTAGCGGGGCGCACAGATACGCAGTATTTT; cdr3_aa: CASSLGVLAGRTDTQYF
clone_size: NA; v_call: TRBV20-1; d_call: NA; j_call: TRBJ2-1; cdr3_nt: TGCAGTGCTAGAAATCTAGCGACAGACTACAATGAGCAGTTCTTC; cdr3_aa: CSARNLATDYNEQFF
clone_size: many; v_call: TRBV29-1; d_call: NA; j_call: TRBJ2-7; cdr3_nt: TGCAGCGTTGGGCCTGGGCTAGACGAGCAGTACTTC; cdr3_aa: CSVGPGLDEQYF
clone_size: many; v_call: TRBV2; d_call: NA; j_call: TRBJ1-5; cdr3_nt: TGTGCCAGCGAACCCGGGGACTGGGGAACTCAGCCCCAGCATTTT; cdr3_aa: CASEPGDWGTQPQHF
clone_size: NA; v_call: TRBV9; d_call: TRBD2; j_call: TRBJ2-3; cdr3_nt: TGTGCCAGCAGCGTTAGAGGCGGGGGGGTCGCAGATACGCAGTATTTT; cdr3_aa: CASSVRGGGVADTQYF
clone_size: NA; v_call: TRBV28; d_call: NA; j_call: TRBJ2-5; cdr3_nt: TGTGCCAGCCGGGGACATCCAGCGGGAAAGACCCAGTACTTC; cdr3_aa: CASRGHPAGKTQYF
clone_size: NA; v_call: TRBV4-1; d_call: NA; j_call: TRBJ2-3; cdr3_nt: TGCGCCAGCAGCCAAGCCCCGGGACTGAACACAGATACGCAGTATTTT; cdr3_aa: CASSQAPGLNTDTQYF
clone_size: many; v_call: TRBV6-5; d_call: TRBD2; j_call: TRBJ2-7; cdr3_nt: TGTGCCAGCAGTTCCCTCGGGGGGATAAGCTCCTACGAGCAGTACTTC; cdr3_aa: CASSSLGGISSYEQYF
clone_size: NA; v_call: TRBV6-1; d_call: TRBD1; j_call: TRBJ2-7; cdr3_nt: TGTGCCAGCAGTGAAATGACGGGACAGCCCTACGAGCAGTACTTC; cdr3_aa: CASSEMTGQPYEQYF
clone_size: many; v_call: TRBV12-3/TRBV12-4; d_call: TRBD1; j_call: TRBJ2-7; cdr3_nt: TGTGCCAGTGCAAAAACCGGGACAGGGGGCTACGAGCAGTACTTC; cdr3_aa: CASAKTGTGGYEQYF
clone_size: NA; v_call: TRBV15; d_call: TRBD1; j_call: TRBJ1-1; cdr3_nt: TGTGCCACCAGCAGAGTAGGGAGGGACAGGTTAAACACTGAAGCTCTCTTT; cdr3_aa: CATSRVGRDRLNTEALF
clone_size: many; v_call: TRBV28; d_call: TRBD1; j_call: TRBJ1-2; cdr3_nt: TGTGCCAGCAGTTTATCCCCTCCGACAGGGGGAGTCTATGGCTACACCTTC; cdr3_aa: CASSLSPPTGGVYGYTF
clone_size: many; v_call: TRBV3-2; d_call: NA; j_call: TRBJ2-1; cdr3_nt: TGTGCCAGCAGCCAAGGTCCGTGGCAGTTCTTC; cdr3_aa: CASSQGPWQFF
clone_size: many; v_call: TRBV28; d_call: TRBD1; j_call: TRBJ1-2; cdr3_nt: TGTGCCAGCAGTTTAGGACAGGCCCCAGTTTATGGCTACACCTTC; cdr3_aa: CASSLGQAPVYGYTF
clone_size: NA; v_call: TRBV6-1; d_call: NA; j_call: TRBJ1-3; cdr3_nt: TGTGCCAGCAGTGAACAGGCCGGAAACACCATATATTTT; cdr3_aa: CASSEQAGNTIYF
clone_size: many; v_call: TRBV7-2; d_call: NA; j_call: TRBJ1-6; cdr3_nt: TGTGCCAGCAGCTTAGCTGGTCCGGGACATAATTCACCCCTCCACTTT; cdr3_aa: CASSLAGPGHNSPLHF
clone_size: few; v_call: TRBV12-5; d_call: TRBD1; j_call: TRBJ2-7; cdr3_nt: TGTGCTAGTGGCCCGACAGGGTTCGAGCAGTACTTC; cdr3_aa: CASGPTGFEQYF
clone_size: NA; v_call: TRBV5-4; d_call: TRBD1; j_call: TRBJ1-2; cdr3_nt: TGTGCCAGCAGCTTCTTAGGGGGCTCGGCGGGCTACACCTTC; cdr3_aa: CASSFLGGSAGYTF
clone_size: many; v_call: TRBV9; d_call: TRBD2; j_call: TRBJ2-1; cdr3_nt: TGTGCCAGCAGCCTTCAGGACGCGGGAGGCACTAATGAGCAGTTCTTC; cdr3_aa: CASSLQDAGGTNEQFF
clone_size: few; v_call: TRBV7-2; d_call: TRBD2; j_call: TRBJ2-3; cdr3_nt: TGTGCCAGCAGCCCGGGACTAGCGGTCACAGATACGCAGTATTTT; cdr3_aa: CASSPGLAVTDTQYF
clone_size: many; v_call: TRBV11-2; d_call: NA; j_call: TRBJ2-3; cdr3_nt: TGTGCCAGCAGGAGCTTCACGGTGGGGACAGATACGCAGTATTTT; cdr3_aa: CASRSFTVGTDTQYF
clone_size: NA; v_call: TRBV7-9; d_call: NA; j_call: TRBJ2-6; cdr3_nt: TGTGCCAGCAGCTCGATCCGATCTGGGGCCAACGTCCTGACTTTC; cdr3_aa: CASSSIRSGANVLTF
clone_size: many; v_call: TRBV27; d_call: TRBD2; j_call: TRBJ2-7; cdr3_nt: TGTGCCAGCAGACGGGTGAGCGGGAGCTCCTACGAGCAGTACTTC; cdr3_aa: CASRRVSGSSYEQYF
clone_size: many; v_call: TRBV10-3; d_call: NA; j_call: TRBJ2-3; cdr3_nt: TGTGCCATCAGGGTGGGACAACCCACGTTGGATACGCAGTATTTT; cdr3_aa: CAIRVGQPTLDTQYF
clone_size: many; v_call: TRBV12-3/TRBV12-4; d_call: NA; j_call: TRBJ2-5; cdr3_nt: TGTGCCAGCAGTTTGCAGGGGACACAAGAGACCCAGTACTTC; cdr3_aa: CASSLQGTQETQYF
clone_size: many; v_call: TRBV6-1; d_call: NA; j_call: TRBJ2-3; cdr3_nt: TGTGCCACCAAGATGCCAGAGCGCACAGATACGCAGTATTTT; cdr3_aa: CATKMPERTDTQYF
clone_size: many; v_call: TRBV12-3/TRBV12-4; d_call: TRBD2; j_call: TRBJ2-7; cdr3_nt: TGTGCCAGCAGTTTAAGGACTAGCGGGAGGGAAACAATCTACGAGCAGTACTTC; cdr3_aa: CASSLRTSGRETIYEQYF
clone_size: many; v_call: TRBV27; d_call: NA; j_call: TRBJ2-7; cdr3_nt: TGTGCCACCAGCAGGGGTTACGAGCAGTACTTC; cdr3_aa: CATSRGYEQYF
clone_size: many; v_call: TRBV7-2; d_call: NA; j_call: TRBJ2-5; cdr3_nt: TGTGCCAGCAGCGCCCAGCAGAGGGGGCAAGAGACCCAGTACTTC; cdr3_aa: CASSAQQRGQETQYF
clone_size: many; v_call: TRBV6-1; d_call: NA; j_call: TRBJ2-6; cdr3_nt: TGTGCCAGCAGTCTACGGGGGAGTAGGGGGGCCAACGTCCTGACTTTC; cdr3_aa: CASSLRGSRGANVLTF
clone_size: many; v_call: TRBV6-1; d_call: TRBD1; j_call: TRBJ1-1; cdr3_nt: TGTGCCAGCAGGAGGGGGCGGGAAGCTTTCTTT; cdr3_aa: CASRRGREAFF
clone_size: NA; v_call: TRBV15; d_call: NA; j_call: TRBJ2-1; cdr3_nt: TGTGCCACCAGCAGAGGTCTAGCGCGCCACAATGAGCAGTTCTTC; cdr3_aa: CATSRGLARHNEQFF
clone_size: few; v_call: TRBV10-3; d_call: TRBD1; j_call: TRBJ1-1; cdr3_nt: TGTGCCATCAGTGAAACAGGGGGATGGAACACTGAAGCTTTCTTT; cdr3_aa: CAISETGGWNTEAFF
clone_size: many; v_call: TRBV28; d_call: NA; j_call: TRBJ1-5; cdr3_nt: TGTGCCAGCAGTTCGCCGACGCGCCCCCAGCATTTT; cdr3_aa: CASSSPTRPQHF
clone_size: NA; v_call: TRBV19; d_call: NA; j_call: TRBJ2-3; cdr3_nt: TGTGCCAGTGCCCTCTCGGGAGTCAAGTATTTT; cdr3_aa: CASALSGVKYF
clone_size: many; v_call: TRBV18; d_call: TRBD1; j_call: TRBJ2-5; cdr3_nt: TGTGCCAGCTCACCATCCGGGACAGAAGAGACCCAGTACTTC; cdr3_aa: CASSPSGTEETQYF
clone_size: many; v_call: TRBV27; d_call: NA; j_call: TRBJ1-1; cdr3_nt: TGTGCCAGCAGTTTAAGGATCGACAACACTGAAGCTTTCTTT; cdr3_aa: CASSLRIDNTEAFF
clone_size: few; v_call: TRBV4-2; d_call: TRBD2; j_call: TRBJ2-3; cdr3_nt: TGTGCCAGCAGTGACCCGACTAGCGGGAGTTATACAGATACGCAGTATTTT; cdr3_aa: CASSDPTSGSYTDTQYF
clone_size: NA; v_call: TRBV6-1; d_call: NA; j_call: TRBJ1-1; cdr3_nt: TGTGCCAGCAGTGAGTCGACGAGTGAAGCTTTCTTT; cdr3_aa: CASSESTSEAFF
clone_size: many; v_call: TRBV12-3/TRBV12-4; d_call: TRBD1; j_call: TRBJ1-2; cdr3_nt: TGTGCCAGCAGTCCCCTGGGACAGGGGAAGCGTGGCTACACCTTC; cdr3_aa: CASSPLGQGKRGYTF
clone_size: NA; v_call: TRBV9; d_call: TRBD2; j_call: TRBJ2-4; cdr3_nt: TGTGCCAGCAGTCTAGCGGGAGGTGGGGACATTCAGTACTTC; cdr3_aa: CASSLAGGGDIQYF
clone_size: many; v_call: TRBV7-2; d_call: NA; j_call: TRBJ1-6; cdr3_nt: TGTGCCAGCAGCTTAGCAGGGCCCGGTCATTCACCCCTCCACTTT; cdr3_aa: CASSLAGPGHSPLHF